This entry features one T cell receptor beta chain sequence. Its cognate antigen is unknown. For each donor, at least one pre-ART and at least two post-ART PBMC samples were available. The sample belongs to a study of long-term antiretroviral therapy in people with HIV. Findings and caveats of the study: Post-treatment diversity went higher with ART but stayed below transplant donor controls.

Between the trimmed V and J ends, which lost 5 bases and 2 bases, there was a span of 7 bases. The CDR3 totals 14 residues. The germline V gene has CDR1 LNHDA and CDR2 SQIVND (reference sequence). The authors ran the immunoSEQ assay, v3.0, at survey level. Assay: immunoSEQ multiplex PCR; the TCRdb copy retains only in-frame clones and omits some. The sample lists about 23,000 clones, approximately 80% occurring once. Material: unsorted PBMCs, obtained 0.3 years after starting antiretroviral therapy. This clonotype was obtained from a man in his forties or fifties with HIV. The V call is TRBV19, the J call TRBJ2-6; D remains unclear. CDR3 nucleotide sequence: TGTGCCAGTAGTTTCTCGCCTGGGGCCAACGTCCTGACTTTC. The encoded protein is CASSFSPGANVLTF.